This passage covers 22 T cell receptor beta chains from one sample sequenced in a study of T cells in Graves' hyperthyroidism and ophthalmopathy. The investigators amplified TCR beta CDR3 regions from RNA transcripts. TCR CDR3 underwent first-round RT-PCR with the HTBI primer set. TCRdb analysed the multiplex PCR reads with MiXCR anew, one entry per CDR3 protein. The table includes about 410,000 distinct CDR3 sequences, roughly 14% detected once. The sequencing input was blood. The receptors originated from a man aged 18 to 30 with Graves' ophthalmopathy.

This clonotype was picked up many times. DNA of the CDR3: TGTGCCAGCAGCACGTGGCTCGTCGGGGCCCAGTATTTT. Its protein product is CASSTWLVGAQYF. The rearrangement uses TRBV7-2 and TRBJ2-3, with D possibly being TRBD1 or TRBD2 (5 bases each). The CDR3 length is 13 residues. Trimming took off 5 bases at V and 12 bases at J, with 18 bases between the two ends. Germline values: CDR1 SGHTA, CDR2 FQGNSA. Using reference TRBV7-2 and TRBJ2-3 for the parts outside the CDR3, the full variable domain is GAGVSQSPSNKVTEKGKDVELRCDPISGHTALYWYRQSLGQGLEFLIYFQGNSAPDKSGLPSDRFSAERTGGSVSTLTIQRTQQEDSAVYLCASSTWLVGAQYFGPGTRLTVL.

This clonotype was recorded at least ten times. The chain uses TRBV20-1 and TRBJ2-1; 9 nucleotides line up with TRBD2. Germline assignment: CDR1 DFQATT and CDR2 SNEGSKA (reference sequence). Trimming cost V 6 bases and J 1 base; bases outside gene matches: 7. The CDR3 is made up of 15 amino acids. The chain's CDR3 is CSAETSGRSYNEQFF. The CDR3 bases are TGCAGTGCCGAAACTAGCGGGCGGTCCTACAATGAGCAGTTCTTC.

This clonotype was counted a few times. The DNA of the CDR3 is TGTGCCAGCAGCTCAGGTGGTTGGGGGGGAGAGAGCCAAGAGACCCAGTACTTC. Amino acid sequence: CASSSGGWGGESQETQYF. This rearrangement joins TRBV11-2 to TRBJ2-5; TRBD2 aligns across 7 bases. The CDR3 covers 18 residues. The V gene's germline CDR1 is SGHAT and CDR2 FQNNGV. Trimming at V came to 4 bases and at J to 1 base, leaving 15 bases not matched to a gene.

There are many counts of this clonotype. The V and J genes are TRBV7-9 and TRBJ2-1; the D is unclear. V lost 5 bases and J lost 4, with 15 bases in between. Germline CDR1 SEHNR, CDR2 FQNEAQ (reference sequence). The CDR3 has 15 amino acids. The CDR3 DNA is TGTGCCAGCAGCCCCGTCGTGGCCCTATACAATGAGCAGTTCTTC. This encodes CASSPVVALYNEQFF.

This clonotype has at least ten counts. This chain uses TRBV2 with TRBJ2-1; no clear D gene. V was pared by 0 bases and J by 15 bases, with 12 bases between. Germline V gene lookup returns CDR1 SNHLY and CDR2 FYNNEI. The CDR3 is made up of 12 amino acids. CDR3 in DNA: TGTGCCAGCAGTGAAGCGGCGAACTTGTGGTTCTTC. Protein: CASSEAANLWFF. Combining the CDR3 with reference TRBV2 and TRBJ2-1 gives the whole variable domain EPEVTQTPSHQVTQMGQEVILRCVPISNHLYFYWYRQILGQKVEFLVSFYNNEISEKSEIFDDQFSVERPDGSNFTLKIRSTKLEDSAMYFCASSEAANLWFFGPGTRLTVL.

This clonotype was counted a few times. The chain uses TRBV6-2 or TRBV6-3 and TRBJ2-7; 7 positions match TRBD2. Trimming took 6 bases from V and 2 from J; bases not matched to a gene: 4. Germline V gene lookup returns CDR1 MNHEY and CDR2 SVGEGT. The CDR3 has 13 amino acids. The chain's CDR3 is CASRASGAYEQYF. The CDR3 DNA reads as TGTGCCAGCAGGGCAAGCGGGGCCTACGAGCAGTACTTC.

The sample holds many counts of this clonotype. The genes are TRBV2 and TRBJ1-5; D gene unclear. V was cut by 6 bases and J by 5 bases, with 5 bases left in between. This CDR3 is built from 11 residues. The germline V gene has CDR1 SNHLY and CDR2 FYNNEI. The CDR3 protein is CASRRDQPQHF. Written as DNA, the CDR3 is TGTGCCAGCAGGAGGGATCAGCCCCAGCATTTT. The variable domain in full, with the rest retrieved from reference TRBV2 and TRBJ1-5, is EPEVTQTPSHQVTQMGQEVILRCVPISNHLYFYWYRQILGQKVEFLVSFYNNEISEKSEIFDDQFSVERPDGSNFTLKIRSTKLEDSAMYFCASRRDQPQHFGDGTRLSIL.

This clonotype appeared many times. V gene TRBV3-1 combines with J gene TRBJ2-5; 8 bases agree with TRBD1. After removal of 5 bases from V and 3 bases from J, the junction contained 5 bases not matched to a gene. CDR3 length: 14 amino acids. Germline loops: CDR1 LGHDT, CDR2 YNNKEL (reference sequence). CDR3 nucleotides: TGTGCCAGCAGCTACAGGGGGTCGAAAGAGACCCAGTACTTC. Protein: CASSYRGSKETQYF.

This clonotype has a handful of counts. This chain uses TRBV4-2 with TRBJ2-1; 7 bases align to TRBD1. V shed 3 bases and J 0 bases; nucleotides not matched to a gene: 5. This CDR3 has 16 residues. Germline CDR1 and CDR2: LGHNA and YNFKEQ. The CDR3 coding sequence is TGTGCCAGCAGCCAGTCACAGGGGAGCTCCTACAATGAGCAGTTCTTC. Translating it yields CASSQSQGSSYNEQFF.

This clonotype occurred a few times. The chain carries TRBV14 and TRBJ2-3, with D hard to call. From germline, CDR1 is SGHDN and CDR2 FVKESK. The CDR3 has 12 residues. The V gene lost 0 bases and the J gene lost 7 bases, with 5 bases spanning the gap. Written as DNA, the CDR3 is TGTGCCAGCAGCCAAGAATTCCATACGCAGTATTTT. It yields the protein CASSQEFHTQYF.

This clonotype was found many times. This rearrangement joins TRBV5-1 to TRBJ2-5, with D perhaps matching TRBD2 (7 bases). CDR3 size: 13 residues. Trimming cost V 6 bases and J 4 bases, with 13 bases left between them. The germline CDR1 and CDR2 sequences are SGHRS and YFSETQ. The CDR3 DNA reads TGCGCCAGCACCTCGGGGGGCCGAGAGACCCAGTACTTC. It is translated as CASTSGGRETQYF.

This clonotype was seen many times. V is TRBV10-3 and J is TRBJ2-7, with TRBD1 matching over 9 bases. CDR3 length: 14 amino acids. V trimming: 10 bases; J trimming: 1 base; junction bases outside the gene matches: 8. Germline V gene data show CDR1 as ENHRY and CDR2 as SYGVKD. CDR3 DNA: TGTGCCACCGGGTGGGACAGGGCTTCCTACGAGCAGTACTTC. Translated, it gives CATGWDRASYEQYF.

This clonotype was detected ten times or more. J is TRBJ2-1 and V is TRBV5-1; D possibly corresponds to TRBD1 (5 bases). CDR1 SGHRS and CDR2 YFSETQ come from the germline V gene. CDR3 length: 16 amino acids. V was pared by 4 bases and J by 6 bases, with 20 bases between. The CDR3 DNA reads TGCGCCAGCAGCAGAACAGGCGCAAAACGGATCAATGAGCAGTTCTTC. The encoded protein is CASSRTGAKRINEQFF.

This clonotype has ten or more counts. The chain recombines TRBV18 with TRBJ1-1, with D possibly matching TRBD1 (6 bases). The germline V and J ends were trimmed by 5 bases and 6 bases, with 16 bases remaining between them. Germline CDR1 reads KGHSH; CDR2 reads LQKENI. The CDR3 is 14 residues long. The CDR3 DNA reads TGTGCCAGCTCATCCCTTGACAGGATGGCTGAAGCTTTCTTT. Translating gives CASSSLDRMAEAFF.

About this clonotype itself: A read error may explain this, as a much larger clone is one base away. V and J are TRBV7-9 and TRBJ2-5; 10 bases are shared with TRBD1. Germline CDR1 reads SEHNR; CDR2 reads FQNEAQ (reference sequence). The CDR3 contains 13 residues. CDR3 DNA sequence: TGTGTCCTAGAGACAGGGGGCGGAGAGACCCAGTACTTC. Encoded protein: CVLETGGGETQYF.

The sample holds many counts of this clonotype. The CDR3 region is CASSFGLVGGSEQYF. The CDR3 nucleotides are TGTGCCAGCAGTTTTGGTTTGGTGGGGGGGAGCGAGCAGTACTTC. The chain couples TRBV28 to TRBJ2-7, with 7 bases lining up with TRBD2. Germline CDR1 reads MDHEN; CDR2 reads SYDVKM. The CDR3 contains 15 residues. The J segment lost 6 bases and the V segment lost 3 bases, leaving 11 bases of the junction unmatched.

Many counts were recorded for this clonotype. The chain combines TRBV3-1 with TRBJ2-2; weak D call: TRBD1 (6 bases). The CDR3 length is 16 residues. Germline V gene data show CDR1 as LGHDT and CDR2 as YNNKEL (reference sequence). V gave up 0 bases and J gave up 0 bases, with 8 bases separating them. The CDR3 protein is CASSQDRDTNTGELFF. CDR3 DNA sequence: TGTGCCAGCAGCCAAGATAGGGACACGAACACCGGGGAGCTGTTTTTT.

This clonotype appeared many times. This chain joins TRBV6-1 and TRBJ2-1, with 11 nucleotides matching TRBD2. With 5 bases clipped from V and 8 bases from J, the junction kept 8 bases outside the gene matches. The CDR3 extends over 15 amino acids. CDR1 and CDR2 (germline): MNHNS, SASEGT. The CDR3 DNA reads TGTGCCAGCAGTTATGAAACTAGCGGGAGCCATGAGCAGTTCTTC. Protein sequence: CASSYETSGSHEQFF.

The chain uses TRBV29-1 and TRBJ2-7, with a tentative D call TRBD1 (7 bases). Trimming took off 5 bases at V and 6 bases at J, with 20 bases between the two ends. The CDR3 totals 14 residues. Per germline, CDR1 SQVTM and CDR2 ANQGSEA. DNA of the CDR3: TGCAGCGTTCAGAGGGGGCCGGGGGTGAGCGAGCAGTACTTC. It translates to CSVQRGPGVSEQYF.

The genes are TRBV3-1 and TRBJ2-5; tentatively, D is TRBD1 or TRBD2 (6 bases each). The CDR3 is 16 amino acids. Trimming shortened V by 4 bases and J by 0 bases, and 15 bases separated the two germline ends. Germline V lookup: CDR1 LGHDT, CDR2 YNNKEL (reference sequence). CDR3 DNA: TGTGCCAGCAGCCCAGAGGTAGGGGGGTACCAAGAGACCCAGTACTTC. Translated: CASSPEVGGYQETQYF.

The CDR3 sequence is CAWSARDRGIRSNQPQHF. The CDR3, as DNA: TGTGCCTGGAGTGCCCGGGACAGAGGGATTCGTAGCAATCAGCCCCAGCATTTT. The V call is TRBV30, the J call TRBJ1-5; TRBD1 matches 7 bases. CDR3 length: 18 amino acids. Germline loops: CDR1 GTSNPN, CDR2 SVGIG (reference sequence). V was pared by 1 base and J by 0 bases, with 12 bases of the junction left unmatched.

Notes on this clonotype: The junction differs from germline at one of its ends, possibly a read error. CDR3 coding DNA: TGTGCCAGCAGATTTATCGGGGCGGGTGAAAAACTGCTTTTT. Translated, it gives CASRFIGAGEKLLF. The chain links TRBV27 to TRBJ1-4, with a possible D match to TRBD1 (5 bases). Germline-derived CDR1 and CDR2 are MNHEY and SMNVEV (reference sequence). The CDR3 runs to 14 residues. Together with reference TRBV27 and TRBJ1-4, the CDR3 gives the full variable domain: EAQVTQNPRYLITVTGKKLTVTCSQNMNHEYMSWYRQDPGLGLRQIYYSMNVEVTDKGDVPEGYKVSRKEKRNFPLILESPSPNQTSLYFCASRFIGAGEKLLFGSGTQLSVL.